Presented here are 15 T cell receptor beta chains from one specimen sequenced in a study of glioma-infiltrating T cells. Using RNA template, CDR3s of TCR alpha and beta were amplified with iRepertoire arm-PCR. From the multiplex PCR reads, TCRdb called clonotypes with MiXCR, one entry per CDR3 protein. The table shows about 22,000 distinct CDR3 sequences, with about 26% occurring only once. Sequenced: glioma tissue, nonneoplastic brain tissue, or PBMCs (not recorded which). The receptors were gathered from a human donor with low-grade glioma or glioblastoma, undergoing nonglioma brain surgery, or in good health (not recorded which).

This clonotype was detected ten times or more. The J gene is TRBJ2-5, the V gene TRBV2; no firm D call. CDR1 SNHLY and CDR2 FYNNEI come from the germline V gene. This CDR3 is 11 amino acids long. V gave up 4 bases and J gave up 7 bases, with 7 bases separating them. CDR3 loop: CASSVIGTQYF. In DNA, the CDR3 is TGTGCCAGCAGTGTCATAGGGACCCAGTACTTC.

The rearrangement joins TRBV14 to TRBJ2-5, with D perhaps TRBD1 (5 bases). This CDR3 is built from 14 residues. Between the trimmed V and J ends, which lost 4 bases and 1 base, there was a span of 10 bases. The germline V gene has CDR1 SGHDN and CDR2 FVKESK. CDR3 in amino acids: CASSPGGAQETQYF. DNA of the CDR3: TGTGCCAGCAGCCCCGGTGGGGCCCAAGAGACCCAGTACTTC. Full variable domain (remainder filled in from reference TRBV14 and TRBJ2-5): EAGVTQFPSHSVIEKGQTVTLRCDPISGHDNLYWYRRVMGKEIKFLLHFVKESKQDESGMPNNRFLAERTGGTYSTLKVQPAELEDSGVYFCASSPGGAQETQYFGPGTRLLVL.

About this clonotype itself: A much bigger clone sits one base away, suggesting this may be a read error. The chain recombines TRBV27 with TRBJ1-2; possibly TRBD1 for D (5 bases). The germline V gene has CDR1 MNHEY and CDR2 SMNVEV (reference sequence). V shed 4 bases and J shed 7 bases, with 19 bases lying between them. The CDR3 has 15 amino acids. The CDR3 loop reads CASSYSGAFQGGYTF. In DNA form, the CDR3 reads TGTGCCAGCAGTTACTCCGGAGCATTCCAGGGTGGCTACACCTTC.

A remark on this clonotype: A read error may explain this, as a much larger clone is one base away. This chain joins TRBV7-2 and TRBJ1-5; perhaps TRBD1 as D (5 bases). The CDR3 loop spans 12 amino acids. CDR1 SGHTA and CDR2 FQGNSA come from the germline V gene. The V end lost 6 bases, the J end lost 9 bases, and 12 bases lay between the germline ends. The CDR3 loop is CASRLDTGPQHF. CDR3 coding DNA: TGTGCCAGCAGACTCGACACAGGGCCCCAGCATTTT.

Many counts were recorded for this clonotype. One junction end disagrees with the germline gene, perhaps due to a read error. V and J are TRBV7-2 and TRBJ2-1; 7 bases are a match to TRBD2. Germline CDR1 is SGHTA and CDR2 is FQGNSA. CDR3 length equals 14 residues. CDR3 protein: CARSFWGGTDEQFF. The CDR3, as DNA: TGTGCCCGCAGCTTTTGGGGGGGGACGGATGAGCAGTTCTTC.

This clonotype came up many times. This sequence joins TRBV27 and TRBJ2-1; D is ambiguous. The CDR3 contains 15 residues. V was clipped by 5 bases and J by 0 bases, with 11 bases between them. From germline, CDR1 is MNHEY and CDR2 SMNVEV (reference sequence). This CDR3 is CASSPDGSSYNEQFF. The CDR3 coding sequence is TGTGCCAGCAGTCCTGACGGAAGCTCCTACAATGAGCAGTTCTTC.

The J gene is TRBJ2-1, the V gene TRBV4-1, with 12 bases fitting TRBD2. CDR1 and CDR2 (germline): MGHRA, YSYEKL. This CDR3 region has 16 residues. Trimming took 3 bases from V and 8 from J; bases not matched to a gene: 8. The DNA of the CDR3 is TGCGCCAGCAGCCAGGCGACTAGCGGGGGTATACATGAGCAGTTCTTC. Translating gives CASSQATSGGIHEQFF.

This clonotype has a handful of counts. This chain uses TRBV7-8 with TRBJ1-5; 7 positions agree with TRBD1. The V segment lost 5 bases and the J segment 9 bases; nucleotides outside the gene matches: 10. The CDR3 is 14 residues long. The germline V gene encodes CDR1 SGHVS and CDR2 FQNEAQ. In nucleotides, the CDR3 is TGTGCCAGCAGCCCCCGACAGGGTTTGGGGCCCCAGCATTTT. It translates to CASSPRQGLGPQHF.

This sequence joins TRBV7-2 and TRBJ1-1, with D unclear. Germline V gene lookup returns CDR1 SGHTA and CDR2 FQGNSA. Trimming shortened V by 8 bases and J by 2 bases, and 15 bases separated the two germline ends. This CDR3 has 14 amino acids. The CDR3 here is CASGSDRANTEAFF. The DNA for the CDR3 is TGTGCCAGCGGGAGTGATCGGGCCAACACTGAAGCTTTCTTT.

This clonotype is classed as large. This chain connects TRBV6-1 to TRBJ1-6; D might be TRBD1 (6 bases). The CDR3 extends over 15 amino acids. Trimming shortened V by 2 bases and J by 6 bases, and 11 bases separated the two germline ends. The germline CDR1 and CDR2 sequences are MNHNS and SASEGT. Here the CDR3 reads CASSELDSPNSPLHF. For the CDR3, the DNA is TGTGCCAGCAGTGAATTGGACAGCCCTAATTCACCCCTCCACTTT.

Details on this clonotype: Given a much more abundant clone one base away, this may be a read error. This chain joins TRBV7-2 and TRBJ2-2; 8 nucleotides match TRBD2. Germline lookup yields CDR1 SGHTA and CDR2 FQGNSA. Unmatched junction bases numbered 9, after V lost 5 bases and J lost 10 bases. The CDR3 has 14 amino acids. CDR3 loop: CASSLQRGREELFF. CDR3 nucleotides: TGTGCCAGCAGCCTCCAGCGGGGGAGAGAGGAGCTGTTTTTT.

The genes are TRBV29-1 and TRBJ1-4; TRBD1 might be the D (6 bases). The CDR3 loop spans 15 amino acids. V was clipped by 6 bases and J by 0 bases, with 14 bases between them. Germline V gene lookup returns CDR1 SQVTM and CDR2 ANQGSEA. CDR3 sequence: CSVPDRLATNEKLFF. In nucleotides, the CDR3 is TGCAGCGTACCCGACAGGCTTGCAACTAATGAAAAACTGTTTTTT.

This clonotype was seen a few times. The V call is TRBV18, the J call TRBJ2-7, with a possible D match to TRBD1 (5 bases). The CDR3 is 13 residues long. CDR1 is KGHSH, CDR2 LQKENI, per germline. The V gene lost 2 bases and the J gene lost 3 bases, with 8 bases spanning the gap. The CDR3 is CASSPSGNYEQYF. CDR3 nucleotides: TGTGCCAGCTCACCATCAGGGAACTACGAGCAGTACTTC.

This rearrangement joins TRBV7-9 to TRBJ2-7; TRBD1 or TRBD2 may be the D gene (5 bases each). Looked up from germline, CDR1 is SEHNR and CDR2 is FQNEAQ (reference sequence). V shed 0 bases and J shed 7 bases, with 13 bases lying between them. The CDR3 runs to 14 residues. The CDR3, as DNA: TGTGCCAGCAGCTTAGCGGGGGTGACTTGGGAGCAGTACTTC. Translated: CASSLAGVTWEQYF.

Many counts were recorded for this clonotype. This chain joins TRBV4-3 and TRBJ1-2, with D unresolved. This CDR3 comprises 14 residues. Looked up from germline, CDR1 is LGHNA and CDR2 is YSLEER. V gave up 0 bases and J gave up 4 bases, with 9 bases separating them. The CDR3 reads CASSQDSRSYGYTF. CDR3 DNA sequence: TGCGCCAGCAGCCAAGACTCCAGATCCTATGGCTACACCTTC.